These T cell receptor beta chains were read from a single sample in a study of blood T cell repertoires in COVID-19. The assay was immunoSEQ multiplex PCR, and TCRdb's table has in-frame clones only and misses some. This sample has some 150,000 clones; 65% to 85% occur once, and the top ten carry 7.5% to 8.5%. The sequenced sample was peripheral blood. Every receptor here comes from a human donor in a cohort sampled during active COVID-19. CDR3s include the opening cysteine and the closing phenylalanine or tryptophan. D genes are given only for firm matches. A clone size is listed for some rows: how often the clone was seen (once, few, many), or a class if it is expanded.

CDR3 protein: CASSELRAGANTGELFF
CDR3 DNA: TGTGCCAGCAGTGAACTGAGGGCAGGCGCGAACACCGGGGAGCTGTTTTTT
CDR3 length: 17
V gene: TRBV25-1
J gene: TRBJ2-2
clone size: -
D gene: -

CDR3 protein: CASSPAGLTNEKLFF
CDR3 DNA: TGTGCCAGTAGTCCGGCGGGGTTAACTAATGAAAAACTGTTTTTT
CDR3 length: 15
V gene: TRBV19
J gene: TRBJ1-4
clone size: once
D gene: -

CDR3 protein: CASSDRSSYEQYF
CDR3 DNA: TGTGCCAGCAGCGACAGAAGCTCCTACGAGCAGTACTTC
CDR3 length: 13
V gene: TRBV28
J gene: TRBJ2-7
clone size: -
D gene: -

CDR3 protein: CASRMGQLKQNIQYF
CDR3 DNA: TGTGCCAGCAGGATGGGACAGTTGAAACAAAACATTCAGTACTTC
CDR3 length: 15
V gene: TRBV2
J gene: TRBJ2-4
clone size: few
D gene: TRBD1

CDR3 protein: CASSYGAGTNTDTQYF
CDR3 DNA: TGTGCCAGCAGTTACGGAGCGGGGACGAACACAGATACGCAGTATTTT
CDR3 length: 16
V gene: TRBV6-2/TRBV6-3
J gene: TRBJ2-3
clone size: -
D gene: TRBD2

CDR3 protein: CASSPQPGRETQYF
CDR3 DNA: TGCGCCAGCAGCCCCCAGCCAGGCAGGGAGACCCAGTACTTC
CDR3 length: 14
V gene: TRBV5-1
J gene: TRBJ2-5
clone size: -
D gene: -

CDR3 protein: CASSPRDRGDEKLFF
CDR3 DNA: TGTGCCAGCAGCCCCCGGGACAGGGGAGATGAAAAACTGTTTTTT
CDR3 length: 15
V gene: TRBV7-2
J gene: TRBJ1-4
clone size: -
D gene: TRBD1

CDR3 protein: CASSTQGFNQPQHF
CDR3 DNA: TGTGCCAGCAGCACACAGGGATTCAATCAGCCCCAGCATTTT
CDR3 length: 14
V gene: TRBV11-2
J gene: TRBJ1-5
clone size: -
D gene: -

CDR3 protein: CAITGGGSPYEQYF
CDR3 DNA: TGTGCCATAACTGGGGGCGGTTCTCCCTACGAGCAGTACTTC
CDR3 length: 14
V gene: TRBV10-3
J gene: TRBJ2-7
clone size: -
D gene: -

CDR3 protein: CASSLWAGAFNQPQHF
CDR3 DNA: TGTGCCAGCAGCTTGTGGGCAGGGGCTTTCAATCAGCCCCAGCATTTT
CDR3 length: 16
V gene: TRBV5-6
J gene: TRBJ1-5
clone size: few
D gene: -

CDR3 protein: CASSSVDSLGQPQHF
CDR3 DNA: TGTGCCAGCAGCTCAGTGGACAGCCTAGGTCAGCCCCAGCATTTT
CDR3 length: 15
V gene: TRBV7-2
J gene: TRBJ1-5
clone size: -
D gene: -

CDR3 protein: CASSLAGGAGTGELFF
CDR3 DNA: TGCGCCAGCAGCTTGGCCGGGGGGGCCGGGACCGGGGAGCTGTTTTTT
CDR3 length: 16
V gene: TRBV5-1
J gene: TRBJ2-2
clone size: -
D gene: TRBD2

CDR3 protein: CASGVGLNQPQHF
CDR3 DNA: TGTGCTAGTGGTGTGGGACTCAATCAGCCCCAGCATTTT
CDR3 length: 13
V gene: TRBV12-5
J gene: TRBJ1-5
clone size: -
D gene: -

CDR3 protein: CASSDPGRSYEQYF
CDR3 DNA: TGTGCCAGCAGCGACCCCGGGAGGAGTTACGAGCAGTACTTC
CDR3 length: 14
V gene: TRBV5-5
J gene: TRBJ2-7
clone size: -
D gene: TRBD2

CDR3 protein: CATSDTGGETQYF
CDR3 DNA: TGTGCCACCAGTGATACCGGGGGGGAGACCCAGTACTTC
CDR3 length: 13
V gene: TRBV24-1
J gene: TRBJ2-5
clone size: once
D gene: TRBD2

CDR3 protein: CASSPGQGSTDTQYF
CDR3 DNA: TGTGCCAGCAGCCCTGGACAGGGGTCGACAGATACGCAGTATTTT
CDR3 length: 15
V gene: TRBV11-2
J gene: TRBJ2-3
clone size: -
D gene: TRBD1

CDR3 protein: CASSNAGAANYGYTF
CDR3 DNA: TGTGCCAGCTCGAATGCGGGGGCTGCTAACTATGGCTACACCTTC
CDR3 length: 15
V gene: TRBV18
J gene: TRBJ1-2
clone size: -
D gene: -

CDR3 protein: CASSLGRGGDYGYTF
CDR3 DNA: TGTGCCAGCAGCTTAGGTCGGGGAGGCGACTATGGCTACACCTTC
CDR3 length: 15
V gene: TRBV7-9
J gene: TRBJ1-2
clone size: -
D gene: -

CDR3 protein: CASRPQGLVNTGELFF
CDR3 DNA: TGTGCCAGCAGACCTCAGGGTTTAGTTAACACCGGGGAGCTGTTTTTT
CDR3 length: 16
V gene: TRBV28
J gene: TRBJ2-2
clone size: -
D gene: -

CDR3 protein: CASSPPGGWETQYF
CDR3 DNA: TGTGCCAGCTCACCACCAGGGGGCTGGGAGACCCAGTACTTC
CDR3 length: 14
V gene: TRBV18
J gene: TRBJ2-5
clone size: -
D gene: TRBD1

CDR3 protein: CASSSDRAIPGNTIYF
CDR3 DNA: TGTGCCAGCAGCTCGGACAGGGCGATCCCTGGAAACACCATATATTTT
CDR3 length: 16
V gene: TRBV5-4
J gene: TRBJ1-3
clone size: -
D gene: TRBD1

CDR3 protein: CASTEYTQYF
CDR3 DNA: TGTGCCAGCACAGAATATACGCAGTATTTT
CDR3 length: 10
V gene: TRBV2
J gene: TRBJ2-3
clone size: -
D gene: -

CDR3 protein: CATSADRGGYTF
CDR3 DNA: TGTGCCACCAGTGCAGACAGGGGTGGCTACACCTTC
CDR3 length: 12
V gene: TRBV24-1
J gene: TRBJ1-2
clone size: -
D gene: TRBD1